This T cell receptor beta chain was sequenced during a study of OX40 agonist ivuxolimab in advanced cancers. Study-level background: Ivuxolimab was a fully human IgG2 agonistic monoclonal antibody targeting the costimulatory receptor OX40 (CD134). Partial responses were achieved by three dose-escalation patients, of whom one had hepatocellular carcinoma and two had cutaneous melanoma. The dose-escalation cohort was around 83% male with a mean age of approximately 60 years, ranging from roughly 20 to 80. Among the 50 to 55 dose-escalation patients, about 20 had hepatocellular carcinoma, roughly 15 melanoma, 9 renal cell carcinoma and 9 head and neck cancer. The paper covers the monotherapy dose-escalation part of the phase I ivuxolimab trial, which included N of about 50 patients. Peripheral TCRbeta sequencing aimed to test whether ivuxolimab altered TCR sequence diversity and caused clonal T-cell expansion. Intravenous ivuxolimab was administered to patients every 2 weeks at six dose levels: 0.01, 0.1, 0.3, 1.5, 3 and 10 mg/kg. Patients were allowed to have had prior anti-PD-1, anti-PD-L1 or anti-CTLA-4 therapy, and 40% to 45% of the dose-escalation patients had been treated with checkpoint inhibitors.

Paper-wide results and their limitations: At doses from 0.1 to 3.0 mg/kg, clonal expansion was seen in both CD4+ and CD8+ blood T cells between baseline and week 6. Partial responders in the 0.1-3.0 mg/kg groups had among the lowest normalized peripheral clonal expansion, especially among CD8+ T cells. After ivuxolimab, more expanded clones were found on average in CD8+ T cells than in CD4+ T cells. The antigen specificity of the clonally expanded peripheral T cells was not determined. Low levels of normalized T-cell clonal expansion were also seen in some patients who did not respond.

Points on this clone: The clone's antigen remains unknown. No qualities accompany the bases; no much larger clone lies one base away.

The trial excluded patients who had a history of autoimmune disease or who were on systemic immunosuppression. Peripheral blood for TCR sequencing was drawn from every dose cohort at baseline, at cycle 4 day 1 and at cycle 7 day 1. The samples were taken from a phase I, first-in-human, multicenter, open-label dose-escalation trial of ivuxolimab. The trial enrolled adults with locally advanced or metastatic head and neck squamous cell, hepatocellular, melanoma or renal cell carcinoma. Before TCR sequencing, CD4+ and CD8+ T cells were separately sorted from peripheral blood. Sequences LGHNA (CDR1) and YNFKEQ (CDR2) are obtained from the germline V gene. The CDR3 sequence holds 15 residues, the cysteine and phenylalanine included. Left in the record is the CDR3 DNA by itself, 45 bases read in frame from the first base. V and J lose 0 bases and 8 bases, and a span of 13 bases separates them. Genomic DNA was isolated from the sorted cells so that the TCRbeta CDR3 region could be sequenced. The immunoSEQ Assay was used to sequence the TCRbeta CDR3 regions. Drawn from immuneACCESS, this table holds only the in-frame rearrangements with V and J called that TCRdb kept. Clones are partly lost; checked studies trace under half to an unresolved V gene and leave the rest unexplained. In this sample the table shows more than 70,000 clones, roughly 90% of which occur a single time. The ten largest clones capture 9% to 10% of the sample.

This TCR derives from an adult with an advanced solid tumor such as melanoma, head and neck, liver or kidney cancer. This specimen was CD4+ or CD8+ T cells sorted from blood, taken in a trial of the OX40 agonist ivuxolimab. This receptor chain uses TRBV4-2 and TRBJ1-4, with the D gene too uncertain to name. DNA sequence: TGTGCCAGCAGCCAAGACAGTGGCCTAAGGGAAAAACTGTTTTTT. Its protein is CASSQDSGLREKLFF.